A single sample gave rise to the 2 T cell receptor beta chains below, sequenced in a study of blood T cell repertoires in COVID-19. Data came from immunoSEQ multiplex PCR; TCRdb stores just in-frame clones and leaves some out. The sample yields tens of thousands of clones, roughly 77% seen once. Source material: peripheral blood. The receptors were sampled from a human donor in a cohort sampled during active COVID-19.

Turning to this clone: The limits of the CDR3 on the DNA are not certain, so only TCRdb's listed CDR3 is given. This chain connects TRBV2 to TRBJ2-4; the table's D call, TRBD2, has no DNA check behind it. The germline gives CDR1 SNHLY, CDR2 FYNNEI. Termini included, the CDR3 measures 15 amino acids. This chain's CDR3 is CASSEQVAGVGRGNF.

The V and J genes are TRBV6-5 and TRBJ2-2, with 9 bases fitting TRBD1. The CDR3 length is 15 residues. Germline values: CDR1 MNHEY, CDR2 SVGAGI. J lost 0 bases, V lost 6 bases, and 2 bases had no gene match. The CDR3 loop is CASRRDRANTGELFF. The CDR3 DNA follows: TGTGCCAGCAGAAGGGACAGGGCGAACACCGGGGAGCTGTTTTTT.